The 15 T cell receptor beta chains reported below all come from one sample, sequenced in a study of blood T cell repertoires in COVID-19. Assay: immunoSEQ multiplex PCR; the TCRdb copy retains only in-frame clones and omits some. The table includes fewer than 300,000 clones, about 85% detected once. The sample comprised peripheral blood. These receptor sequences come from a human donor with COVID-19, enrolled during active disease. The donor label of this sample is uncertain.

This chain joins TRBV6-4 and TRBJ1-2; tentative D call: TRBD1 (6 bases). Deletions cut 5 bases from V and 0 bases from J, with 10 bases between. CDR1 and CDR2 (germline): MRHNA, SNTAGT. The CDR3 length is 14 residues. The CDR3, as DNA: TGTGCCAGCAGTCCGGACAGATCTAACTATGGCTACACCTTC. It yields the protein CASSPDRSNYGYTF.

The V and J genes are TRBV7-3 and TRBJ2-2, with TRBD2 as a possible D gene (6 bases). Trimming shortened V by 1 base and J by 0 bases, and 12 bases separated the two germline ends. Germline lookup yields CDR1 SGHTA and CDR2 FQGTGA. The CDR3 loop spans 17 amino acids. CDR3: CASSLIPGGANTGELFF. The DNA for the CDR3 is TGTGCCAGCAGCTTAATCCCCGGCGGGGCGAACACCGGGGAGCTGTTTTTT. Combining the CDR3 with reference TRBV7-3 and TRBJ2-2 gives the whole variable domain GAGVSQTPSNKVTEKGKYVELRCDPISGHTALYWYRQSLGQGPEFLIYFQGTGAADDSGLPNDRFFAVRPEGSVSTLKIQRTERGDSAVYLCASSLIPGGANTGELFFGEGSRLTVL.

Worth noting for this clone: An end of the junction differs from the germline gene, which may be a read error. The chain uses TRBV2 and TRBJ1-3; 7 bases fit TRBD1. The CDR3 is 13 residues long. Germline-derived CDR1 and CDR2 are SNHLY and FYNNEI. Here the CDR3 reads CASSEGTVRTIYF. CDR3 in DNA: TGTGCCAGCAGCGAAGGGACAGTTCGGACCATATATTTT. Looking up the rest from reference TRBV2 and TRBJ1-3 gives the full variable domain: EPEVTQTPSHQVTQMGQEVILRCVPISNHLYFYWYRQILGQKVEFLVSFYNNEISEKSEIFDDQFSVERPDGSNFTLKIRSTKLEDSAMYFCASSEGTVRTIYFGEGSWLTVV.

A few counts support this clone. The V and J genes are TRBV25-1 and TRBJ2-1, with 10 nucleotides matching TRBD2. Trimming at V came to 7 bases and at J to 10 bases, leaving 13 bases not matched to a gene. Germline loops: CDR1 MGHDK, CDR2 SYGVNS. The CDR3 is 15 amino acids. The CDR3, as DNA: TGTGCCAGCACCTTGGGGCTAGCGGGAGTCCGAGAGCAGTTCTTC. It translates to CASTLGLAGVREQFF. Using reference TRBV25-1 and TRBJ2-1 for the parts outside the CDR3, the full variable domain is EADIYQTPRYLVIGTGKKITLECSQTMGHDKMYWYQQDPGMELHLIHYSYGVNSTEKGDLSSESTVSRIRTEHFPLTLESARPSHTSQYLCASTLGLAGVREQFFGPGTRLTVL.

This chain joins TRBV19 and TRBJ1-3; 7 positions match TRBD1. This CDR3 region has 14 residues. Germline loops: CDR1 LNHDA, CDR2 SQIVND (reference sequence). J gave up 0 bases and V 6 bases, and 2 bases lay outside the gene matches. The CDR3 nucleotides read TGTGCCAGTAGGCCAGGGGGCTCTGGAAACACCATATATTTT. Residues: CASRPGGSGNTIYF.

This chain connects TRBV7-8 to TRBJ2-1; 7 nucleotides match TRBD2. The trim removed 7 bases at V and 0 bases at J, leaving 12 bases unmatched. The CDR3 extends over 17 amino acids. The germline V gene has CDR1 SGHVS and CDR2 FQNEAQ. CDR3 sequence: CASTLGAGGSSYNEQFF. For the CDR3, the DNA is TGTGCCAGCACCCTCGGGGCCGGCGGGAGCTCCTACAATGAGCAGTTCTTC. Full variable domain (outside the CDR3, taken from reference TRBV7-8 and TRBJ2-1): GAGVSQSPRYKVAKRGQDVALRCDPISGHVSLFWYQQALGQGPEFLTYFQNEAQLDKSGLPSDRFFAERPEGSVSTLKIQRTQQEDSAVYLCASTLGAGGSSYNEQFFGPGTRLTVL.

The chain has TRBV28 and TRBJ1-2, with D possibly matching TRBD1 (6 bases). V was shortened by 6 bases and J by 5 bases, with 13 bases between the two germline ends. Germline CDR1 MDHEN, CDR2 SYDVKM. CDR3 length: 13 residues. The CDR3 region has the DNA TGTGCCAGCAGCCCCGACAGGTTTTATGGCTACACCTTC. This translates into CASSPDRFYGYTF.

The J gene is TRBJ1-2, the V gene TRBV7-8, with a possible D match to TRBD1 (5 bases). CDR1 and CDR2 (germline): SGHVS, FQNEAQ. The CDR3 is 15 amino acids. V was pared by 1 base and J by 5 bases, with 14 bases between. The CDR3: CASSLDLGGGYGYTF. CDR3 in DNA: TGTGCCAGCAGCTTAGATCTCGGGGGAGGGTATGGCTACACCTTC.

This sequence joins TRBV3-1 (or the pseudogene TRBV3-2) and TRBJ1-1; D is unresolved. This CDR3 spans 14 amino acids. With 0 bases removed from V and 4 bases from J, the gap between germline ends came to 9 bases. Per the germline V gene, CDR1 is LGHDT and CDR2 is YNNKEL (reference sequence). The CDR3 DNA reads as TGTGCCAGCAGCCAAGATCTTGGGAGCACTGAAGCTTTCTTT. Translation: CASSQDLGSTEAFF.

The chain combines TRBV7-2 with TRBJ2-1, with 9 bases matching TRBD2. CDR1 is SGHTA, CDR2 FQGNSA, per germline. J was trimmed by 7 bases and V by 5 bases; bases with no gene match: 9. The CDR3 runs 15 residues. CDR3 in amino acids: CASSPGSGRRNEQFF. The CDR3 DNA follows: TGTGCCAGCAGCCCGGGGAGCGGGAGGAGGAATGAGCAGTTCTTC.

The CDR3 DNA is TGTGCCAGCAGTTTCTCTAATGAAAAACTGTTTTTT. Residues: CASSFSNEKLFF. V is TRBV28 and J is TRBJ1-4; D unresolved. CDR1 is MDHEN and CDR2 is SYDVKM in the germline V gene. The V and J ends lost 3 bases and 3 bases respectively, with 2 bases between them. The CDR3 runs to 12 residues.

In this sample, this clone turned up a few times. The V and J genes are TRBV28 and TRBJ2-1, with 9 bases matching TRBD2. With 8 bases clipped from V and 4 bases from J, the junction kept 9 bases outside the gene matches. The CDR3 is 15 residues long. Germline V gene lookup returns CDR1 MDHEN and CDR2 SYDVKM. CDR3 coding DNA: TGTGCCAGCTGGTCTAGCGGGACTCTTTACAATGAGCAGTTCTTC. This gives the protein CASWSSGTLYNEQFF.

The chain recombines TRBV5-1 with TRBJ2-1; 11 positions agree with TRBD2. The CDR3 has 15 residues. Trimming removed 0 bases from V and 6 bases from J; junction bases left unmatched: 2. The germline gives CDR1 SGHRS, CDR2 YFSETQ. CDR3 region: CASSLVAGGFNEQFF. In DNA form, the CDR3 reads TGCGCCAGCAGCTTGGTAGCGGGAGGGTTCAATGAGCAGTTCTTC.

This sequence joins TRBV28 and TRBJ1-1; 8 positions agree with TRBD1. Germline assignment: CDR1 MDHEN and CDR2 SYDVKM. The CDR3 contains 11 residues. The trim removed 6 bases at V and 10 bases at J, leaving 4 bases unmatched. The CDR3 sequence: CASRLDRAAFF. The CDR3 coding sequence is TGTGCCAGCAGACTGGACAGGGCAGCTTTCTTT.

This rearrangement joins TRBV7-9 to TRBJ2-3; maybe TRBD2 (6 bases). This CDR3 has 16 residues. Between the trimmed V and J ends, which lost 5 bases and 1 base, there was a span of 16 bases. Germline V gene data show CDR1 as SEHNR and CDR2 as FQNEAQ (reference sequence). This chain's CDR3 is CASSLRLEGRTDTQYF. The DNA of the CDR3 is TGTGCCAGCAGCCTGAGACTAGAAGGCCGCACAGATACGCAGTATTTT.